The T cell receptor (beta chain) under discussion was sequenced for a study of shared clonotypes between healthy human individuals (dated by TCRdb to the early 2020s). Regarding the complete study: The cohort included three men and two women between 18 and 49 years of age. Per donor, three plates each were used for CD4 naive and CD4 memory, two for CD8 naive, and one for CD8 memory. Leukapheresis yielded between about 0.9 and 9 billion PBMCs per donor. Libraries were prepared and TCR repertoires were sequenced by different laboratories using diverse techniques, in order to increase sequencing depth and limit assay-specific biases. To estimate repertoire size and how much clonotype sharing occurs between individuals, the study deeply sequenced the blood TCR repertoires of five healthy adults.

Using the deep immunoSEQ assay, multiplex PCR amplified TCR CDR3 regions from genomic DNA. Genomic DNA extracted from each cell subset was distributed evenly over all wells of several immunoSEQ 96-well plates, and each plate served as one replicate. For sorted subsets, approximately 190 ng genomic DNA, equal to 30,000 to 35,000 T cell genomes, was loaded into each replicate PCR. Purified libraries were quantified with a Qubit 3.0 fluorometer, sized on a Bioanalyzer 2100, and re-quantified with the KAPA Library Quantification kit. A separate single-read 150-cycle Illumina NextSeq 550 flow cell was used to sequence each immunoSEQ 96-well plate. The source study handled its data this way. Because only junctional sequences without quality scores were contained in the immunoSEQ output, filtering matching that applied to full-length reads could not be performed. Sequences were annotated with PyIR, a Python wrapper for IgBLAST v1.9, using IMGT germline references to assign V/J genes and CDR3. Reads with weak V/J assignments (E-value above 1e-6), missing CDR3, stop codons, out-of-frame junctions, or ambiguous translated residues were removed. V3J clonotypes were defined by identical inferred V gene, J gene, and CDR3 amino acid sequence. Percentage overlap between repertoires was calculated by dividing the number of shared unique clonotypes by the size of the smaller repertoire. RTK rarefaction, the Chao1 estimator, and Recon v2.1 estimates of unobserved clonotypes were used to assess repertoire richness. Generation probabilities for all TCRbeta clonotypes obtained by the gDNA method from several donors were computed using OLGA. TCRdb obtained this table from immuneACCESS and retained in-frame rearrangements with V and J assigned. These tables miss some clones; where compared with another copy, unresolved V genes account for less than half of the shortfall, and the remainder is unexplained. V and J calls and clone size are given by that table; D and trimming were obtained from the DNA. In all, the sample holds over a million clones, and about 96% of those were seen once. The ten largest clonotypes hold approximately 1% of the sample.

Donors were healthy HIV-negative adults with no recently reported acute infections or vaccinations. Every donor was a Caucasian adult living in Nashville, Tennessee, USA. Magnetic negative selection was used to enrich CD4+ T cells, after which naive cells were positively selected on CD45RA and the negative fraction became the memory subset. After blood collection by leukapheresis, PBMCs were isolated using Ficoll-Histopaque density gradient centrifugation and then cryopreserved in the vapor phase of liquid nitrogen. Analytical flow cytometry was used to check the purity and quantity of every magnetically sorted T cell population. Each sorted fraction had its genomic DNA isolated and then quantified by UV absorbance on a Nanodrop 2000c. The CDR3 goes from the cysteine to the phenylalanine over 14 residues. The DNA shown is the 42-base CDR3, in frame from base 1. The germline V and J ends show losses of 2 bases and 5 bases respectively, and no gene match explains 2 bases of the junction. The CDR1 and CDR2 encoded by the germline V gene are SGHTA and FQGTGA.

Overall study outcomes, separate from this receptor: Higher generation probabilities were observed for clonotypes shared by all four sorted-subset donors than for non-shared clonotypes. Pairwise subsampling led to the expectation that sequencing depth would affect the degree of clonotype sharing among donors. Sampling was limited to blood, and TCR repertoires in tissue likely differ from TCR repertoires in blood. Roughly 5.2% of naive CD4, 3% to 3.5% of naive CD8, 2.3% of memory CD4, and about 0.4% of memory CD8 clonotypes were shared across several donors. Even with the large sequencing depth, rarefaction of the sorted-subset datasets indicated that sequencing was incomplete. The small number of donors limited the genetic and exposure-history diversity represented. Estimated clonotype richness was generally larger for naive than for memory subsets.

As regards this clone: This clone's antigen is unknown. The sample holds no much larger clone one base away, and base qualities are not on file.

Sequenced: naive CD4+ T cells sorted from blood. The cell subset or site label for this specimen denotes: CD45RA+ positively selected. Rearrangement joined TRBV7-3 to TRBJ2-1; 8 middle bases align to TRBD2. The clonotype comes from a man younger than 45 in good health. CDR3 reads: CASSLAGGNNEQFF. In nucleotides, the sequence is TGTGCCAGCAGCTTAGCGGGAGGCAACAATGAGCAGTTCTTC.